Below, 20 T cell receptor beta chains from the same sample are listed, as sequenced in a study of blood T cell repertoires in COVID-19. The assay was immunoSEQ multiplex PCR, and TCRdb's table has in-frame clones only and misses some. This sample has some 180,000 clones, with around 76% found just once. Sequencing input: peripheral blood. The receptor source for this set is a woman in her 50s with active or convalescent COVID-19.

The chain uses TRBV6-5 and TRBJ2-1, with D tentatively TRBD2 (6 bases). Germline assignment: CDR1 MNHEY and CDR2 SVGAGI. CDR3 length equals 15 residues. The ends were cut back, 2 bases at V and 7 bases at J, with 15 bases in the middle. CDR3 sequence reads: CASSYTWASVNEQFF. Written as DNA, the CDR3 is TGTGCCAGCAGTTACACCTGGGCTAGCGTAAATGAGCAGTTCTTC.

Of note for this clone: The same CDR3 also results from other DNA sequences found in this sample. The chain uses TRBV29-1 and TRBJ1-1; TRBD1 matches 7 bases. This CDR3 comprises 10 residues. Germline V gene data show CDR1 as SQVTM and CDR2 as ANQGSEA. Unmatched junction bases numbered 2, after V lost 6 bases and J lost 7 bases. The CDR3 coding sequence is TGCAGCGTAGGGGACAGTGAAGCTTTCTTT. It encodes CSVGDSEAFF.

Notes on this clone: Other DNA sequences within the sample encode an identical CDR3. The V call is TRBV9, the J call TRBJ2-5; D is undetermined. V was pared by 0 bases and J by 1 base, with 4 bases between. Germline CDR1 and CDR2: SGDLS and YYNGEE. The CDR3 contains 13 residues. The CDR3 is CASSVASQETQYF. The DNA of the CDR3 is TGTGCCAGCAGCGTAGCGTCCCAAGAGACCCAGTACTTC. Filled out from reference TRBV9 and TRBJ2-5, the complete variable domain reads DSGVTQTPKHLITATGQRVTLRCSPRSGDLSVYWYQQSLDQGLQFLIQYYNGEERAKGNILERFSAQQFPDLHSELNLSSLELGDSALYFCASSVASQETQYFGPGTRLLVL.

As DNA, the CDR3 is TGTGCCAGTAGTATAACTAGCGGGGCCGCAGCTAGCACAGATACGCAGTATTTT. It codes for CASSITSGAAASTDTQYF. The V gene is TRBV19, the J gene TRBJ2-3; 10 bases are a match to TRBD2. Germline CDR1 is LNHDA and CDR2 is SQIVND (reference sequence). Trimming removed 2 bases from V and 0 bases from J; junction bases left unmatched: 8. The CDR3 has 18 amino acids.

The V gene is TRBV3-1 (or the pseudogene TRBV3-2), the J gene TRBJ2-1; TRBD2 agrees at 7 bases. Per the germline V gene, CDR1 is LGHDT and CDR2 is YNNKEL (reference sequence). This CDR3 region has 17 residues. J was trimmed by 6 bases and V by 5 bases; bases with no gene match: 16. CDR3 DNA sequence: TGTGCCAGCAGCTCGGAACCTGTAGGGGAGGGCCCCAATGAGCAGTTCTTC. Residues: CASSSEPVGEGPNEQFF.

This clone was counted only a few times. CDR3 sequence reads: CSVEDRGRSGYTF. The DNA of the CDR3 is TGCAGCGTTGAAGACAGGGGGCGCAGTGGCTACACCTTC. V usage is TRBV29-1 and J usage is TRBJ1-2, with 8 bases fitting TRBD1. This CDR3 has 13 amino acids. Looked up from germline, CDR1 is SQVTM and CDR2 is ANQGSEA. V lost 0 bases and J lost 7; bases outside the gene matches: 4.

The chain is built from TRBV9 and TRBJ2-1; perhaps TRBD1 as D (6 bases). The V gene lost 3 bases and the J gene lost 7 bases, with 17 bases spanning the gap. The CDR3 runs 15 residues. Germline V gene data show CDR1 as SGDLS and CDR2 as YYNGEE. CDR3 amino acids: CASSEQGFRLNEQFF. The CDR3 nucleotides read TGTGCCAGCAGCGAACAGGGATTCCGGCTAAATGAGCAGTTCTTC.

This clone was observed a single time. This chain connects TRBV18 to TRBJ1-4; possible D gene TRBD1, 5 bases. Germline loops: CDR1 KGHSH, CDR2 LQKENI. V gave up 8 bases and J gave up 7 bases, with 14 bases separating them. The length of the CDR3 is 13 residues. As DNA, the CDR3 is TGTGCCAGCCACACGGGACTGGGTGAAAAACTGTTTTTT. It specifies CASHTGLGEKLFF.

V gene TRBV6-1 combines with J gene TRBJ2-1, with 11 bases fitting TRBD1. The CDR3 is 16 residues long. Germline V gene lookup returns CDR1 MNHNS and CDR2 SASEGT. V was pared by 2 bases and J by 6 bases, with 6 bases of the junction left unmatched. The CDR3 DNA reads TGTGCCAGCAGTGAATGGGACAGGGGGTTTGGCAATGAGCAGTTCTTC. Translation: CASSEWDRGFGNEQFF.

The CDR3 region is CASYYSGTPPSEQYF. DNA for the CDR3: TGCGCCAGCTACTACAGCGGGACCCCTCCCTCCGAGCAGTACTTC. The gene calls are TRBV10-2 and TRBJ2-7; 7 bases agree with TRBD2. Germline V gene data show CDR1 as WSHSY and CDR2 as SAAADI. There are 15 residues in the CDR3. V was clipped by 8 bases and J by 6 bases; unmatched bases: 16.

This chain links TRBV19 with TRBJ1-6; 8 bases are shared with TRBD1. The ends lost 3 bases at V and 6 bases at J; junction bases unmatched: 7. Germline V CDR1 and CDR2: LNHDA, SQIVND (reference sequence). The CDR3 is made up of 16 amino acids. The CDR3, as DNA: TGTGCCAGTAGTATTGCGCCGGGACAGGTTAATTCACCCCTCCACTTT. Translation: CASSIAPGQVNSPLHF.

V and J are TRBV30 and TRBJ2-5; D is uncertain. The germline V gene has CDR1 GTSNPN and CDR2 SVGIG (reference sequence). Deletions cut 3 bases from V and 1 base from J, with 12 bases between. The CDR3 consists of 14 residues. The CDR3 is CAWRPMGSQETQYF. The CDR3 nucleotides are TGTGCCTGGAGACCAATGGGCAGCCAAGAGACCCAGTACTTC. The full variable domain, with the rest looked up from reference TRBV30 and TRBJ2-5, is SQTIHQWPATLVQPVGSPLSLECTVEGTSNPNLYWYRQAAGRGLQLLFYSVGIGQISSEVPQNLSASRPQDRQFILSSKKLLLSDSGFYLCAWRPMGSQETQYFGPGTRLLVL.

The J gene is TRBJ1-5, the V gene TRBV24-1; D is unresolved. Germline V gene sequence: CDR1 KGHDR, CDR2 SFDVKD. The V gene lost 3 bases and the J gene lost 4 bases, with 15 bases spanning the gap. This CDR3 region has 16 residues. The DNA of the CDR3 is TGTGCCACCAGTGATCAAGGGAGGGCGCCGAATCAGCCCCAGCATTTT. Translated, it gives CATSDQGRAPNQPQHF.

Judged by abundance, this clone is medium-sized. CDR3 loop: CATAMQGMNQPQHF. The DNA for the CDR3 is TGTGCCACCGCCATGCAGGGGATGAATCAGCCCCAGCATTTT. The V gene is TRBV15, the J gene TRBJ1-5; D is perhaps TRBD1 (6 bases). The ends were cut back, 8 bases at V and 4 bases at J, with 15 bases in the middle. There are 14 residues in the CDR3. CDR1 and CDR2 (germline): LNHNV, YYDKDF (reference sequence).

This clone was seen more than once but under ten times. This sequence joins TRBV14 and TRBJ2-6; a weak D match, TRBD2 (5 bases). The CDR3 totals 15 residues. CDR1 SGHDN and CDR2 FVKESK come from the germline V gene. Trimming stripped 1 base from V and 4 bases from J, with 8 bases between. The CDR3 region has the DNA TGTGCCAGCAGCCAAGGAGGGTTCGGGGCCAACGTCCTGACTTTC. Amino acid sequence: CASSQGGFGANVLTF.

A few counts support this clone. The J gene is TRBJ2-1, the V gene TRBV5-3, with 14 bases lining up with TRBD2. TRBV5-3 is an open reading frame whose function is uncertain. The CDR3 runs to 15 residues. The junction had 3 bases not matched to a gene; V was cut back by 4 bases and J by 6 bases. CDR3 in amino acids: CARSRGLAGVNEQFF. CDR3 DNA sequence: TGTGCCAGAAGCAGGGGACTAGCGGGAGTCAATGAGCAGTTCTTC.

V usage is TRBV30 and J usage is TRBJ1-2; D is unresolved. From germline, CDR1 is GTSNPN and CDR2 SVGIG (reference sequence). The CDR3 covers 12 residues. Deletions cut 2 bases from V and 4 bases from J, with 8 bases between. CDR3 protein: CAWSRSFYGYTF. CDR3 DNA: TGTGCCTGGAGTCGGTCGTTCTATGGCTACACCTTC.

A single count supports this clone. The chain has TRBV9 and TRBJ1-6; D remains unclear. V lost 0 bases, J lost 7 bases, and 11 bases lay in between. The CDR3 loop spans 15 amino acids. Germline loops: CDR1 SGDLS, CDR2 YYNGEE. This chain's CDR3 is CASSVGGGENSPLHF. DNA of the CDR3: TGTGCCAGCAGCGTAGGAGGAGGTGAGAATTCACCCCTCCACTTT.

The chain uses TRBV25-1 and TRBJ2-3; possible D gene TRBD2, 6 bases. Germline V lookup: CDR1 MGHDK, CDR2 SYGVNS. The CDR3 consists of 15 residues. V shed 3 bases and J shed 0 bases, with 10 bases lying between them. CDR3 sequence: CASSDHGTSTDTQYF. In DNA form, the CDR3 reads TGTGCCAGCAGTGATCACGGGACTAGCACAGATACGCAGTATTTT.

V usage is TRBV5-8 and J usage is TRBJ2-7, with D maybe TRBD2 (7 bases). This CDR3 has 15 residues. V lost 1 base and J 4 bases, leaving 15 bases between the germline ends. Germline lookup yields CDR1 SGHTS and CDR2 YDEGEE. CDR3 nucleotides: TGTGCCAGCAGCTTGTACGGGGGGCTCTCGTACGAGCAGTACTTC. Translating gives CASSLYGGLSYEQYF. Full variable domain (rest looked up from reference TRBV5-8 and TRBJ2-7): EAGVTQSPTHLIKTRGQQATLRCSPISGHTSVYWYQQALGLGLQFLLWYDEGEERNRGNFPPRFSGRQFPNYSSELNVNALELEDSALYLCASSLYGGLSYEQYFGPGTRLTVT.